This T cell receptor beta chain came from a study of cytomegalovirus exposure and HLA in healthy donors. Study results and caveats: The study flagged about 160 TCR beta chains as cytomegalovirus-associated.

CDR3 length: 15 amino acids. V was clipped by 4 bases and J by 0 bases; unmatched bases: 4. Germline CDR1 SGHDT, CDR2 YYEEEE. On this clone: Its antigen is undetermined.

This PCR relied on a set of 60 Vbeta primers and 13 Jbeta primers. Measured with immunoSEQ multiplex PCR; TCRdb has only the in-frame clones, and not every one. The repertoire includes roughly 200,000 clones, around 80% of them detected once, and 1.5% to 2% sits in the top ten. The sequence derives from a young man in good health and CMV-seronegative. J is TRBJ2-3 and V is TRBV5-6; 8 bases match TRBD1. Sequencing was done on a sample of PBMCs. The CDR3 DNA reads as TGTGCCAGCAGCAGATGGACAGGGAGCACAGATACGCAGTATTTT. This encodes CASSRWTGSTDTQYF.